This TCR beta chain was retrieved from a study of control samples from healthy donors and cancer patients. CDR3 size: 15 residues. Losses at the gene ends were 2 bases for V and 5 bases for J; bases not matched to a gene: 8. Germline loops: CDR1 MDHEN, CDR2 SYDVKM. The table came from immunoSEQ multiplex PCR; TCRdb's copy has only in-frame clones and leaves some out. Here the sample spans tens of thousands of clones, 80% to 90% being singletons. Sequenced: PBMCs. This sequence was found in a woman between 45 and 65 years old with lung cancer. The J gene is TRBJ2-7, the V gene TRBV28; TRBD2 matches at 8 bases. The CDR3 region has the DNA TGTGCCAGCAGTTTAATCGGGGGGGCCCGAGACGAGCAGTACTTC. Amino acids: CASSLIGGARDEQYF.